This TCR beta chain is drawn from a study of blood T cell repertoires in COVID-19. In the authors' methods: For nucleated cells, counts were estimated from reference gene primer amplification. Method: immunoSEQ multiplex PCR; TCRdb's copy keeps in-frame clones and lacks some. That table supplies the V and J calls and clone size; D and trimming were determined from the DNA. Among under 250,000 clones listed, roughly 89% were seen once. Trimming removed 2 bases from V and 2 bases from J; junction bases left unmatched: 5. The CDR3 has 17 residues. Germline V CDR1 and CDR2: LGHNA, YNFKEQ. This chain links TRBV4-2 with TRBJ2-5; 13 nucleotides match TRBD2. This receptor was taken from a woman in her thirties or forties who had recovered from COVID-19. The sequencing sample was made of peripheral blood. The CDR3, as DNA: TGTGCCAGCAGCCAAACACTACTAGCGGGGGGGCAAGAGACCCAGTACTTC. It is translated as CASSQTLLAGGQETQYF.